Shown below are 13 T cell receptor beta chains from a single sample sequenced in a study of blood T cell repertoires in COVID-19. This table comes from immunoSEQ multiplex PCR, and its TCRdb copy is limited to in-frame clones, with some not included. The sample includes over 150,000 clones, approximately 90% seen only once; the top ten take 0.7% to 0.9%. The sample taken for sequencing was peripheral blood. The receptors here all came from a woman aged 18-29 years who had recovered from COVID-19.

The DNA of the CDR3 is TGTGCCAGCAGTTGGGGGCTAGAAGGAGGTACGCAGTATTTT. It yields the protein CASSWGLEGGTQYF. This sequence joins TRBV6-2 or TRBV6-3 and TRBJ2-3, with a possible D match to TRBD1 (6 bases). CDR3 size: 14 residues. V was pared by 4 bases and J by 8 bases, with 16 bases between. Germline assignment: CDR1 MNHEY and CDR2 SVGEGT.

The chain is built from TRBV18 and TRBJ2-1; 7 nucleotides match TRBD2. CDR1 and CDR2 (germline): KGHSH, LQKENI. The trim removed 0 bases at V and 5 bases at J, leaving 7 bases unmatched. The CDR3 is made up of 16 amino acids. In DNA form, the CDR3 reads TGTGCCAGCTCACCACCTCGAGGGAGGGCCGACAATGAGCAGTTCTTC. This gives the protein CASSPPRGRADNEQFF.

This chain uses TRBV6-5 with TRBJ1-1, with TRBD1 matching over 7 bases. V gave up 1 base and J gave up 3 bases; unmatched junction bases: 5. The length of the CDR3 is 15 residues. The germline CDR1 and CDR2 sequences are MNHEY and SVGAGI. CDR3 in amino acids: CASSYWRGRDTEAFF. The CDR3 bases are TGTGCCAGCAGTTACTGGAGGGGGCGGGACACTGAAGCTTTCTTT.

The CDR3 sequence is CASSLGGLANYGYTF. The CDR3 nucleotides read TGTGCCAGCAGCTTAGGAGGGTTAGCTAACTATGGCTACACCTTC. The chain recombines TRBV7-2 with TRBJ1-2; D ambiguous. CDR1 is SGHTA and CDR2 is FQGNSA in the germline V gene. The length of the CDR3 is 15 residues. V shed 1 base and J shed 0 bases, with 9 bases lying between them. The full variable domain, completed using reference TRBV7-2 and TRBJ1-2, is GAGVSQSPSNKVTEKGKDVELRCDPISGHTALYWYRQSLGQGLEFLIYFQGNSAPDKSGLPSDRFSAERTGGSVSTLTIQRTQQEDSAVYLCASSLGGLANYGYTFGSGTRLTVV.

To note about this clone: The same CDR3 arises from other DNA sequences in this sample as well. This rearrangement joins TRBV18 to TRBJ2-3; 12 bases align to TRBD2. CDR3 length: 16 residues. The junction had 5 bases not matched to a gene; V was cut back by 6 bases and J by 1 base. Germline values: CDR1 KGHSH, CDR2 LQKENI. The DNA of the CDR3 is TGTGCCAGCTCGCCGGGACTAGCGGGCGGCACAGATACGCAGTATTTT. Protein sequence: CASSPGLAGGTDTQYF.

This rearrangement joins TRBV12-5 to TRBJ2-5; unclear D gene. The CDR3 is made up of 13 amino acids. The germline V gene encodes CDR1 LGHNT and CDR2 FRNRAP. V lost 1 base, J lost 7 bases, and 10 bases lay in between. The CDR3 loop is CASGLGPLGTQYF. Written as DNA, the CDR3 is TGTGCTAGTGGTTTGGGACCCCTAGGGACCCAGTACTTC.

The chain is built from TRBV4-1 and TRBJ2-1, with D possibly TRBD2 on 6 matching bases. Deletions cut 3 bases from V and 5 bases from J, with 17 bases between. Germline lookup yields CDR1 MGHRA and CDR2 YSYEKL. The CDR3 extends over 16 amino acids. The CDR3 DNA is TGCGCCAGCAGCCACCCTGGATCGGGAGAGAACAATGAGCAGTTCTTC. It specifies CASSHPGSGENNEQFF.

This sequence joins TRBV5-5 and TRBJ2-2; D possibly corresponds to TRBD2 (7 bases). CDR1 and CDR2 from the germline V gene are SGHKS and YYEKEE (reference sequence). There are 15 residues in the CDR3. The germline V and J ends were trimmed by 1 base and 7 bases, with 14 bases remaining between them. The CDR3 coding sequence is TGTGCCAGCAGCTTGAGGTGGGGGGGCAACGGGGAGCTGTTTTTT. Translated: CASSLRWGGNGELFF.

This chain links TRBV7-2 with TRBJ1-5, with no clear D. Germline V CDR1 and CDR2: SGHTA, FQGNSA. The V end lost 1 base, the J end lost 7 bases, and 8 bases lay between the germline ends. The CDR3 contains 13 residues. For the CDR3, the DNA is TGTGCCAGCAGCTTAGGGAGGGAACAGCCCCAGCATTTT. The encoded protein is CASSLGREQPQHF.

The gene calls are TRBV6-1 and TRBJ2-3, with D perhaps matching TRBD1 (6 bases). In germline, CDR1 is MNHNS, CDR2 SASEGT. Trimming pared 2 bases from V and 0 bases from J, leaving 12 bases between. The CDR3 contains 16 residues. The chain's CDR3 is CASSELYRVSTDTQYF. The CDR3 region has the DNA TGTGCCAGCAGTGAACTATACAGGGTTAGCACAGATACGCAGTATTTT.

The chain combines TRBV9 with TRBJ2-1; perhaps TRBD1 as D (5 bases). This CDR3 is built from 17 residues. V gave up 0 bases and J gave up 4 bases, with 17 bases separating them. From germline, CDR1 is SGDLS and CDR2 YYNGEE. The CDR3 sequence: CASSVEGEMIGYNEQFF. The CDR3 DNA reads as TGTGCCAGCAGCGTAGAAGGGGAAATGATTGGTTACAATGAGCAGTTCTTC.

The genes are TRBV15 and TRBJ1-1, with a tentative D call TRBD1 (6 bases). The CDR3 runs to 14 residues. Trimming took 5 bases from V and 4 from J, leaving 14 bases between them. Germline V lookup: CDR1 LNHNV, CDR2 YYDKDF (reference sequence). CDR3 protein: CATSGKQGGTEAFF. Here the CDR3 DNA reads TGTGCCACCAGCGGCAAACAGGGTGGCACTGAAGCTTTCTTT.

V is TRBV2 and J is TRBJ2-1; TRBD1 agrees at 8 bases. Germline values: CDR1 SNHLY, CDR2 FYNNEI. The CDR3 sequence is 14 residues long. After removal of 6 bases from V and 8 bases from J, the junction contained 9 bases not matched to a gene. The chain's CDR3 is CASSLTGDAHEQFF. The DNA for the CDR3 is TGTGCCAGCAGCCTGACAGGGGATGCCCATGAGCAGTTCTTC.